Listed below are T cell receptor beta chains from one sample, sequenced in a study of blood T cell repertoires in COVID-19. Assay used: immunoSEQ multiplex PCR; TCRdb lists only in-frame clones, some missing. The sample has about 190,000 clones; about 89% are singletons. What was sequenced was peripheral blood. These receptors were collected from a man between 35 and 55 years old with acute or convalescent COVID-19. The CDR3 runs from the conserved cysteine through the conserved F or W. Fields, in order: clone size, J gene, V gene, D gene, CDR3 protein, CDR3 DNA. A D gene is named only where the DNA matches it firmly. Clone size is given for some rows only: seen once, a few or many times, or a class if the clone is expanded.

clone_size: -; j_call: TRBJ1-5; v_call: TRBV6-2/TRBV6-3; d_call: -; cdr3_aa: CASSYLNSYQPQHF; cdr3_nt: TGTGCCAGCAGTTACTTAAACAGCTATCAGCCCCAGCATTTT
clone_size: -; j_call: TRBJ2-3; v_call: TRBV4-1; d_call: TRBD2; cdr3_aa: CASRGLDTDTQYF; cdr3_nt: TGCGCCAGCAGGGGACTAGACACAGATACGCAGTATTTT
clone_size: -; j_call: TRBJ2-3; v_call: TRBV24-1; d_call: TRBD2; cdr3_aa: CATSDPSGGGTDTQYF; cdr3_nt: TGTGCCACCAGTGACCCTAGCGGGGGTGGCACAGATACGCAGTATTTT
clone_size: -; j_call: TRBJ2-2; v_call: TRBV7-8; d_call: -; cdr3_aa: CASSPPGGRAGELFF; cdr3_nt: TGTGCCAGCAGCCCACCGGGGGGCCGTGCCGGGGAGCTGTTTTTT
clone_size: -; j_call: TRBJ1-2; v_call: TRBV28; d_call: -; cdr3_aa: CASSSTPVLSYGYTF; cdr3_nt: TGTGCCAGCAGTTCCACCCCAGTTCTCTCCTATGGCTACACCTTC
clone_size: few; j_call: TRBJ2-2; v_call: TRBV6-1; d_call: TRBD1; cdr3_aa: CASSEVLGTGGTGELFF; cdr3_nt: TGTGCCAGCAGTGAAGTGTTAGGGACAGGGGGCACCGGGGAGCTGTTTTTT
clone_size: -; j_call: TRBJ2-3; v_call: TRBV5-8; d_call: -; cdr3_aa: CASSAGTARTDTQYF; cdr3_nt: TGTGCCAGCAGCGCGGGGACCGCCCGCACAGATACGCAGTATTTT
clone_size: -; j_call: TRBJ1-2; v_call: TRBV2; d_call: -; cdr3_aa: CASKTDNYGYTF; cdr3_nt: TGTGCCAGCAAGACAGACAACTATGGCTACACCTTC
clone_size: -; j_call: TRBJ2-7; v_call: TRBV11-2; d_call: -; cdr3_aa: CASSLEFSAYEQYF; cdr3_nt: TGTGCCAGCAGCTTAGAATTCAGCGCCTACGAGCAGTACTTC
clone_size: -; j_call: TRBJ1-4; v_call: TRBV5-1; d_call: TRBD1; cdr3_aa: CASSLGQGALEKLFF; cdr3_nt: TGCGCCAGCAGCTTGGGACAGGGGGCGCTTGAAAAACTGTTTTTT
clone_size: -; j_call: TRBJ1-3; v_call: TRBV28; d_call: TRBD1; cdr3_aa: CASSLSQGIGGFGNTIYF; cdr3_nt: TGTGCCAGCAGTCTTTCACAGGGGATCGGAGGATTTGGAAACACCATATATTTT
clone_size: -; j_call: TRBJ2-5; v_call: TRBV29-1; d_call: -; cdr3_aa: CSVHLQGGVEETQYF; cdr3_nt: TGCAGCGTCCACCTACAGGGGGGGGTGGAAGAGACCCAGTACTTC
clone_size: once; j_call: TRBJ2-7; v_call: TRBV4-1; d_call: TRBD2; cdr3_aa: CASSPLAGRSYEQYF; cdr3_nt: TGCGCCAGCAGCCCGTTAGCGGGACGCTCCTACGAGCAGTACTTC
clone_size: -; j_call: TRBJ2-7; v_call: TRBV18; d_call: TRBD2; cdr3_aa: CASSLGGGSSYEQYF; cdr3_nt: TGTGCCAGCTCCCTTGGGGGGGGGAGCTCCTACGAGCAGTACTTC
clone_size: -; j_call: TRBJ1-1; v_call: TRBV23-1; d_call: TRBD1; cdr3_aa: CASSHGTVNMNTEAFF; cdr3_nt: TGCGCCAGCAGTCATGGGACAGTCAACATGAACACTGAAGCTTTCTTT
clone_size: -; j_call: TRBJ1-4; v_call: TRBV5-1; d_call: -; cdr3_aa: CASSLQGGEGKLFF; cdr3_nt: TGCGCCAGCAGCTTACAGGGTGGGGAAGGAAAACTGTTTTTT
clone_size: once; j_call: TRBJ2-7; v_call: TRBV6-5; d_call: -; cdr3_aa: CASSRRAGYEQYF; cdr3_nt: TGTGCCAGCAGCCGCCGGGCAGGGTACGAGCAGTACTTC
clone_size: -; j_call: TRBJ1-1; v_call: TRBV6-6; d_call: TRBD1; cdr3_aa: CASRGQGRGTEAFF; cdr3_nt: TGTGCCAGCAGGGGACAGGGAAGGGGCACTGAAGCTTTCTTT
clone_size: few; j_call: TRBJ2-2; v_call: TRBV19; d_call: -; cdr3_aa: CASSIIGGDTGELFF; cdr3_nt: TGTGCCAGTAGTATTATCGGCGGGGACACCGGGGAGCTGTTTTTT
clone_size: -; j_call: TRBJ2-2; v_call: TRBV4-1; d_call: TRBD1; cdr3_aa: CASSKRTGSTGELFF; cdr3_nt: TGCGCCAGCAGTAAACGGACAGGGAGCACCGGGGAGCTGTTTTTT
clone_size: -; j_call: TRBJ2-2; v_call: TRBV7-8; d_call: TRBD1; cdr3_aa: CASSRLTGTGGTGELFF; cdr3_nt: TGTGCCAGCAGCCGCCTTACAGGGACAGGGGGCACCGGGGAGCTGTTTTTT
clone_size: once; j_call: TRBJ2-1; v_call: TRBV24-1; d_call: TRBD2; cdr3_aa: CATSDFGRGANNEQFF; cdr3_nt: TGTGCCACCAGTGATTTCGGGCGGGGGGCCAACAATGAGCAGTTCTTC
clone_size: -; j_call: TRBJ2-3; v_call: TRBV27; d_call: TRBD2; cdr3_aa: CASNLLAGADTQYF; cdr3_nt: TGTGCCAGCAACCTCCTAGCGGGGGCAGATACGCAGTATTTT
clone_size: -; j_call: TRBJ1-6; v_call: TRBV30; d_call: -; cdr3_aa: CAWSQIQGYLSPLHF; cdr3_nt: TGTGCCTGGAGTCAAATTCAGGGTTATCTCTCACCCCTCCACTTT
clone_size: -; j_call: TRBJ2-3; v_call: TRBV5-5; d_call: -; cdr3_aa: CASSLTALDTQYF; cdr3_nt: TGTGCCAGCAGCCTGACAGCCCTAGATACGCAGTATTTT
clone_size: -; j_call: TRBJ2-3; v_call: TRBV30; d_call: TRBD2; cdr3_aa: CAWSGLAGPTDTQYF; cdr3_nt: TGTGCCTGGAGTGGTCTAGCGGGGCCCACAGATACGCAGTATTTT
clone_size: -; j_call: TRBJ2-7; v_call: TRBV5-4; d_call: TRBD1; cdr3_aa: CASSFDRGSPYEQYF; cdr3_nt: TGTGCCAGCAGTTTTGACAGGGGATCTCCCTACGAGCAGTACTTC
clone_size: -; j_call: TRBJ2-2; v_call: TRBV7-3; d_call: -; cdr3_aa: CASSSDTGELFF; cdr3_nt: TGTGCCAGCAGCTCGGACACCGGGGAGCTGTTTTTT
clone_size: -; j_call: TRBJ2-1; v_call: TRBV5-6; d_call: TRBD1; cdr3_aa: CASSRQGEIYNEQFF; cdr3_nt: TGTGCCAGCAGCCGACAGGGGGAAATCTACAATGAGCAGTTCTTC
clone_size: -; j_call: TRBJ2-7; v_call: TRBV6-2/TRBV6-3; d_call: TRBD1; cdr3_aa: CASSYSEKPGQGPPDFYEQYF; cdr3_nt: TGTGCCAGCAGTTACTCGGAGAAACCGGGACAGGGGCCACCTGATTTCTACGAGCAGTACTTC
clone_size: -; j_call: TRBJ1-4; v_call: TRBV9; d_call: TRBD1; cdr3_aa: CASSGRGQGNEKLFF; cdr3_nt: TGTGCCAGCAGCGGCAGGGGGCAGGGTAATGAAAAACTGTTTTTT
clone_size: -; j_call: TRBJ2-3; v_call: TRBV5-4; d_call: TRBD2; cdr3_aa: CASSFDRGGTDTQYF; cdr3_nt: TGTGCCAGCAGCTTCGACCGGGGGGGCACAGATACGCAGTATTTT
clone_size: -; j_call: TRBJ2-5; v_call: TRBV7-2; d_call: TRBD2; cdr3_aa: CASSFWSGALQETQYF; cdr3_nt: TGTGCCAGCAGCTTCTGGAGCGGGGCCCTCCAAGAGACCCAGTACTTC
clone_size: few; j_call: TRBJ2-7; v_call: TRBV7-9; d_call: TRBD1; cdr3_aa: CASSFRDSNYEQYF; cdr3_nt: TGTGCCAGCAGCTTTAGGGACAGCAACTACGAGCAGTACTTC
clone_size: -; j_call: TRBJ2-2; v_call: TRBV18; d_call: TRBD2; cdr3_aa: CASSLFGLAGNTGELFF; cdr3_nt: TGTGCCAGCTCACTCTTCGGACTAGCGGGGAACACCGGGGAGCTGTTTTTT
clone_size: -; j_call: TRBJ2-2; v_call: TRBV27; d_call: -; cdr3_aa: CASTPLAPGELFF; cdr3_nt: TGTGCCAGCACCCCTCTAGCGCCCGGGGAGCTGTTTTTT
clone_size: -; j_call: TRBJ1-2; v_call: TRBV30; d_call: -; cdr3_aa: CAWSIGTSNYGYTF; cdr3_nt: TGTGCCTGGTCGATTGGGACATCTAACTATGGCTACACCTTC
clone_size: -; j_call: TRBJ2-1; v_call: TRBV5-1; d_call: -; cdr3_aa: CATGGLHNEQFF; cdr3_nt: TGCGCCACTGGGGGACTCCACAATGAGCAGTTCTTC